Listed below are T cell receptor beta chains from one sample, sequenced in a study of blood T cells in healthy people across ages. One entry per CDR3 protein, called by TCRdb with MiXCR from the 5' RACE reads. The sample holds approximately 1,700,000 distinct CDR3 sequences, about 39% seen once. Sequencing used blood. The receptors were gathered from a human donor in good health. Each CDR3 is given with its conserved first and last residue. D genes are given only for firm matches. Clone size appears in some rows only: once, few, many, or a class for an expanded clone.

j_call,clone_size,d_call,v_call,cdr3_nt,cdr3_aa
TRBJ1-4,NA,NA,TRBV7-3,TGTGCCAGCAGCCAGGGACACGGAGAAAAACTGTTTTTT,CASSQGHGEKLFF
TRBJ1-1,NA,NA,TRBV12-5,TGTGCTAGTGGTTTAGAGGAGAACACTGAAGCTTTCTTT,CASGLEENTEAFF
TRBJ2-7,NA,NA,TRBV20-1,TGCAGTGCTAGAGCCATACCTCTTGGCGAGCAGTACTTC,CSARAIPLGEQYF
TRBJ1-1,NA,NA,TRBV29-1,TGCAGCGTTGAAGACCGGCGGGGGGCAATTCTGGGGACTGAAGCTTTCTTT,CSVEDRRGAILGTEAFF
TRBJ2-5,few,NA,TRBV12-5,TGTGCTAGTGGTTTGGCTGATCGGACTGCAGTGCAAGAGTACTTC,CASGLADRTAVQEYF
TRBJ2-5,few,NA,TRBV11-2,TGTGCCAGCAGCTCCTGGGTGGTAGGAGAGACCCAGTACTTC,CASSSWVVGETQYF
TRBJ2-5,NA,TRBD1,TRBV7-2,TGTGCCAGCGGCGGACAGGTCCAAGAGACCCAGTACTTC,CASGGQVQETQYF
TRBJ2-7,once,NA,TRBV6-5,TGTGCCAGCAGTTACGCCGCTATGAGCTCCTACGAGCAGTACTTC,CASSYAAMSSYEQYF
TRBJ2-1,NA,NA,TRBV11-2,TGTGCCAGCAGCTTCGGTAGAATGAAGCAGTTCTTC,CASSFGRMKQFF
TRBJ2-2,few,NA,TRBV7-3,TGTGCCAGCAGCTTAGAGGGTCGCGGGTTTAACACCGGGGAGCTGTTTTTT,CASSLEGRGFNTGELFF
TRBJ1-2,few,NA,TRBV10-3,TGTGCCATCAGTGAGGAACCCTCAGCTAACTATGGCTACACCTTC,CAISEEPSANYGYTF
TRBJ1-1,NA,NA,TRBV12-3/TRBV12-4,TGTGCCAGCAAGAGACTTAGCTCGGGGGAAGCTTTCTTT,CASKRLSSGEAFF
TRBJ1-5,NA,TRBD1,TRBV7-9,TGCGCCAGCAGCTTATCTCTTCGGGACAGGCTTAATCAGCCCCAGCATTTT,CASSLSLRDRLNQPQHF
TRBJ2-3,NA,NA,TRBV12-3/TRBV12-4,TGTGCCAGCAGTATCTCGGAGGATACGCAGTATTTT,CASSISEDTQYF
TRBJ2-6,NA,TRBD1,TRBV27,TGTGCCAGCAGTACCCCGGGACAGTCTCTCTCTGGGGCCAACGTCCTGACTTTC,CASSTPGQSLSGANVLTF
TRBJ2-7,NA,NA,TRBV12-3/TRBV12-4,TGTGCCAGCAGTTTTAGGGTCCGCGAGCAGTACTTC,CASSFRVREQYF
TRBJ2-3,few,TRBD2,TRBV10-3,TGTGCCACCGGGGGCTCCCCGGGGGGGCCCGCAGATACGCAGTATTTT,CATGGSPGGPADTQYF
TRBJ2-3,NA,NA,TRBV5-1,TGCGCCAGCAGCTTGGCTCCTTTAGATACGCAGTATTTT,CASSLAPLDTQYF
TRBJ2-3,NA,NA,TRBV7-3,TGTGCCAGCAGCTTACAGCCAGCTCCTAGCACAGATACGCAGTATTTT,CASSLQPAPSTDTQYF
TRBJ2-3,NA,TRBD1,TRBV5-1,TGCGCCAGCACCCACCTAGGGGGCAACACAGATACGCAGTATTTT,CASTHLGGNTDTQYF
TRBJ2-5,few,TRBD1,TRBV7-9,TGTGCCAGCAGCTTGGCCCCGGGACAGGGTTGGGAGACCCAGTACTTC,CASSLAPGQGWETQYF
TRBJ1-2,NA,TRBD1,TRBV28,TGTGCCAGCACCTCTTCAGGAGGGGGCTTCTATGGCTACACCTTC,CASTSSGGGFYGYTF
TRBJ1-5,NA,NA,TRBV12-3/TRBV12-4,TGTGCCAGTAGGGTAGCCGGATTTTCGGCTCAGCCCCAGCATTTT,CASRVAGFSAQPQHF
TRBJ2-7,NA,TRBD2,TRBV28,TGTGCCAGCATCATGGGCGGGGGTCTACGCGAGCAGTACTTC,CASIMGGGLREQYF
TRBJ2-1,NA,TRBD2,TRBV5-1,TGCGCCAGCAGGAAGATAGCGGGGGAATACAATGAGCAGTTCTTC,CASRKIAGEYNEQFF
TRBJ1-2,NA,NA,TRBV27,TGTGCCAGCAGTTTTACGCGTCAGGAAGGCTACACCTTC,CASSFTRQEGYTF
TRBJ1-6,NA,TRBD1,TRBV20-1,TGCAGTGCTGCACGGGACAGGGGAACCCTCCACTTT,CSAARDRGTLHF
TRBJ2-5,many,NA,TRBV10-3,TGTGCCATCAGTGAAGCGGAGACCCAGTACTTC,CAISEAETQYF
TRBJ2-2,NA,NA,TRBV7-3,TGTGCCAGCAGCTTAACAGGTGGAACGAACACCGGGGAGCGGTTTTTT,CASSLTGGTNTGERFF
TRBJ2-6,few,TRBD1,TRBV6-2/TRBV6-3,TGTGCCAGCAGTCCCGCGGGACAGGTCTCTGGGGCCAACGTCCTGACTTTC,CASSPAGQVSGANVLTF
TRBJ2-6,few,NA,TRBV4-3,TGCGCCAGCAGCCAAGCGATAGGGGCTGGGGCCAACGTCCTGACTTTC,CASSQAIGAGANVLTF